Below are 30 T cell receptor beta chains sequenced from a single sample in a study of T cells in Graves' hyperthyroidism and ophthalmopathy (dated by TCRdb to 2018 to 2020). Library preparation employed multiplex PCR. Sequencing used an Illumina HiSeq 2000. The TCR beta CDR3 regions were amplified from the RNA transcripts. The first round of RT-PCR for the TCR CDR3 was performed with the HTBI primer set and the Qiagen OneStep RT-PCR kit. TCRdb reworked the public reads: Q25 trimming with fastp, MiXCR clone assembly, productive beta chains retained. Entries are consolidated by CDR3 protein sequence, retaining the most common genes and DNA. The sample includes about 590,000 distinct CDR3 sequences, with around 16% observed a single time. The top ten hold around 7.3% of the sample. The sample taken for sequencing was blood. These TCRs come from a woman aged 30 to 39 with Graves' hyperthyroidism.

This clonotype was recorded many times. The chain joins TRBV27 to TRBJ2-5, with TRBD2 as a possible D gene (6 bases). CDR1 is MNHEY and CDR2 is SMNVEV in the germline V gene (reference sequence). V was pared by 1 base and J by 4 bases, with 16 bases between. There are 16 residues in the CDR3. DNA for the CDR3: TGTGCCAGCAGTTTATTTGGCAGAGCTAGCGTAGAGACCCAGTACTTC. Amino acids: CASSLFGRASVETQYF.

This clonotype was counted many times. A clone one base away is much larger, so this may be a read error. The chain recombines TRBV7-6 with TRBJ1-1, with D possibly being TRBD1 (5 bases). V was pared by 4 bases and J by 1 base, with 10 bases between. The CDR3 length is 14 residues. Germline CDR1 reads SGHVS; CDR2 reads FNYEAQ. The DNA for the CDR3 is TGTGCCAGCAGCTCGGGACGGACGAACACTGAAGCTTTCTTT. Translation: CASSSGRTNTEAFF.

Ten or more counts support this clonotype. V and J are TRBV5-1 and TRBJ2-5; D perhaps matches TRBD2 (7 bases). CDR3 length equals 14 residues. V lost 2 bases, J lost 4 bases, and 12 bases lay in between. The V gene's germline CDR1 is SGHRS and CDR2 YFSETQ. For the CDR3, the DNA is TGCGCCAGCAGCTTCGGGGGGCTTACAGAGACCCAGTACTTC. Its protein is CASSFGGLTETQYF.

This chain connects TRBV20-1 to TRBJ2-3, with a tentative D call TRBD1 (5 bases). Germline V CDR1 and CDR2: DFQATT, SNEGSKA (reference sequence). The CDR3 loop spans 13 amino acids. Trimming took 6 bases from V and 1 from J, leaving 11 bases between them. The CDR3 is CSAGPRGTDTQYF. CDR3 DNA: TGCAGTGCGGGGCCTAGGGGCACAGATACGCAGTATTTT.

The chain has TRBV11-2 and TRBJ2-7; 7 bases are shared with TRBD1. Germline CDR1 SGHAT, CDR2 FQNNGV. The J segment lost 5 bases and the V segment lost 5 bases, leaving 3 bases of the junction unmatched. This CDR3 spans 12 amino acids. CDR3 bases: TGTGCCAGCAGCGCGCAGGGGGACGAGCAGTACTTC. Protein: CASSAQGDEQYF.

This clonotype was detected a few times. V is TRBV7-9 and J is TRBJ2-2; D is uncertain. Germline CDR1 and CDR2: SEHNR and FQNEAQ (reference sequence). This CDR3 spans 13 amino acids. Trimming cost V 7 bases and J 6 bases, with 12 bases left between them. CDR3 amino acids: CASTILVAGELFF. In DNA, the CDR3 is TGTGCCAGCACAATTCTGGTCGCCGGGGAGCTGTTTTTT.

In its sample, this clonotype was seen a few times. The chain uses TRBV9 and TRBJ2-4; unclear D gene. The V end was cut by 0 bases, the J end by 0 bases, with 13 bases between. Per germline, CDR1 SGDLS and CDR2 YYNGEE. The length of the CDR3 is 17 residues. CDR3 region: CASSVGLSTVAKNIQYF. DNA of the CDR3: TGTGCCAGCAGCGTAGGGTTATCGACGGTAGCCAAAAACATTCAGTACTTC. The whole variable domain, remainder taken from reference TRBV9 and TRBJ2-4, is DSGVTQTPKHLITATGQRVTLRCSPRSGDLSVYWYQQSLDQGLQFLIQYYNGEERAKGNILERFSAQQFPDLHSELNLSSLELGDSALYFCASSVGLSTVAKNIQYFGAGTRLSVL.

Ten or more counts support this clonotype. This chain joins TRBV6-6 and TRBJ2-5; D is perhaps TRBD1 (5 bases). CDR1 is MNHNY, CDR2 SVGAGI, per germline (reference sequence). V lost 2 bases, J lost 6 bases, and 16 bases lay in between. CDR3 length: 15 residues. The DNA for the CDR3 is TGTGCCAGCAGTTACCGAGGACAACGAAGCCAGACCCAGTACTTC. The encoded protein is CASSYRGQRSQTQYF.

This clonotype came up many times. The chain joins TRBV5-1 to TRBJ2-7; D might be TRBD1 (5 bases). The V and J ends lost 0 bases and 0 bases respectively, with 16 bases between them. This CDR3 spans 17 amino acids. CDR1 is SGHRS, CDR2 YFSETQ, per germline. CDR3 nucleotides: TGCGCCAGCAGCTTGGTGGGGCAGTCCAGGAGCTCCTACGAGCAGTACTTC. This gives the protein CASSLVGQSRSSYEQYF. The full variable domain, completed using reference TRBV5-1 and TRBJ2-7, is KAGVTQTPRYLIKTRGQQVTLSCSPISGHRSVSWYQQTPGQGLQFLFEYFSETQRNKGNFPGRFSGRQFSNSRSEMNVSTLELGDSALYLCASSLVGQSRSSYEQYFGPGTRLTVT.

This clonotype was counted between two and nine times. The chain links TRBV20-1 to TRBJ2-7; D remains ambiguous. V was pared by 5 bases and J by 7 bases, with 12 bases between. CDR3 length: 11 amino acids. The germline V gene encodes CDR1 DFQATT and CDR2 SNEGSKA (reference sequence). CDR3 amino acids: CSAFRGYEQYF. The CDR3 nucleotides read TGCAGTGCTTTTCGTGGGTATGAGCAGTACTTC.

The chain combines TRBV28 with TRBJ2-5; the D is unclear. The CDR3 totals 17 residues. Germline V gene lookup returns CDR1 MDHEN and CDR2 SYDVKM. Trimming took off 3 bases at V and 3 bases at J, with 20 bases between the two ends. The CDR3 nucleotides read TGTGCCAGCAGTTTCTCCCCCGTCGGGCACCTAAAAGAGACCCAGTACTTC. Amino acid sequence: CASSFSPVGHLKETQYF.

This sequence joins TRBV27 and TRBJ2-7, with 7 bases that match TRBD2. Germline V gene lookup returns CDR1 MNHEY and CDR2 SMNVEV (reference sequence). The CDR3 totals 15 residues. V shed 1 base and J 2 bases; nucleotides not matched to a gene: 5. CDR3 sequence (DNA): TGTGCCAGCAGTTTATGCGGGAGATGGACCTACGAGCAGTACTTC. Its translation: CASSLCGRWTYEQYF.

J is TRBJ2-1 and V is TRBV29-1; D possibly uses TRBD1 or TRBD2 (5 bases each). V lost 4 bases and J 5 bases, leaving 15 bases between the germline ends. There are 14 residues in the CDR3. The germline V gene encodes CDR1 SQVTM and CDR2 ANQGSEA. CDR3 amino acids: CSVGLGDLNNEQFF. The CDR3 nucleotides are TGCAGCGTTGGTCTGGGGGATCTCAACAATGAGCAGTTCTTC.

This clonotype was counted many times. V gene TRBV7-9 combines with J gene TRBJ2-1; 10 bases fit TRBD2. The germline V gene has CDR1 SEHNR and CDR2 FQNEAQ (reference sequence). The V and J ends lost 0 bases and 4 bases, in that order; junction bases with no gene match: 21. The CDR3 spans 22 residues. CDR3 loop: CASSLARAGGSRSLVEYNEQFF. The CDR3 DNA sequence: TGTGCCAGCAGCTTAGCCCGAGCGGGAGGGTCACGGAGTCTCGTCGAGTACAATGAGCAGTTCTTC.

About this clonotype: A much larger clone is a single base away; this may be a read error. The chain combines TRBV10-3 with TRBJ2-2, with D possibly being TRBD2 (5 bases). The ends were cut back, 5 bases at V and 1 base at J, with 17 bases in the middle. This CDR3 has 17 residues. CDR1 is ENHRY and CDR2 is SYGVKD in the germline V gene. The CDR3 region has the DNA TGTGCCATCAGTCCATCCTATGAGGGAGTGAACACCGGGGAGCTGTTTTTT. Translation: CAISPSYEGVNTGELFF.

This clonotype was seen repeatedly, ten times or more. The chain carries TRBV6-5 and TRBJ1-1; the D gene is possibly TRBD1 (6 bases). The CDR3 consists of 18 residues. Trimming took off 1 base at V and 2 bases at J, with 20 bases between the two ends. The germline gives CDR1 MNHEY, CDR2 SVGAGI. CDR3 sequence (DNA): TGTGCCAGCAGTTACTACATCTCCGACAGGCCCTTAAACACTGAAGCTTTCTTT. Translation: CASSYYISDRPLNTEAFF.

This CDR3 reads CASSLGTGQHQPQHF. The CDR3 DNA is TGTGCCAGCAGCCTAGGGACAGGACAACATCAGCCCCAGCATTTT. The chain recombines TRBV3-1 with TRBJ1-5; TRBD1 matches 8 bases. The V gene's germline CDR1 is LGHDT and CDR2 YNNKEL (reference sequence). The CDR3 has 15 residues. The V and J ends lost 4 bases and 5 bases, in that order; junction bases with no gene match: 7.

This clonotype has a count of ten or more. V and J are TRBV5-1 and TRBJ1-1; maybe TRBD1 (6 bases). The germline V and J ends were trimmed by 0 bases and 2 bases, with 11 bases remaining between them. This CDR3 comprises 15 residues. From germline, CDR1 is SGHRS and CDR2 YFSETQ. The DNA of the CDR3 is TGCGCCAGCAGCTTGGATGGACAGTCAAACACTGAAGCTTTCTTT. Translating it yields CASSLDGQSNTEAFF.

This chain uses TRBV27 with TRBJ2-3, with D perhaps matching TRBD1 (6 bases). Trimming took 0 bases from V and 11 from J, leaving 12 bases between them. The CDR3 is made up of 13 amino acids. Per germline, CDR1 MNHEY and CDR2 SMNVEV (reference sequence). CDR3 loop: CASSLSRDIEQYF. The CDR3 DNA follows: TGTGCCAGCAGTTTATCTCGGGACATAGAGCAGTATTTT.

The CDR3 coding sequence is TGCAGTGCTGGGCGCGGGACTAGCGGGAGGAGGAGCGCAGATACGCAGTATTTT. Translated: CSAGRGTSGRRSADTQYF. The chain recombines TRBV20-1 with TRBJ2-3, with 15 bases fitting TRBD2. The CDR3 runs 18 residues. CDR1 and CDR2 from the germline V gene are DFQATT and SNEGSKA (reference sequence). V shed 5 bases, J shed 4 bases, and the junction held 13 bases outside the gene matches.

J is TRBJ2-1 and V is TRBV2, with D possibly matching TRBD1 (6 bases). The CDR3 is 16 amino acids. With 5 bases removed from V and 1 base from J, the gap between germline ends came to 15 bases. CDR1 is SNHLY and CDR2 is FYNNEI in the germline V gene. This chain's CDR3 is CASSYRVPSSYNEQFF. As DNA, the CDR3 is TGTGCCAGCAGTTACAGGGTGCCCAGTTCCTACAATGAGCAGTTCTTC. Using reference TRBV2 and TRBJ2-1 for the parts outside the CDR3, the full variable domain is EPEVTQTPSHQVTQMGQEVILRCVPISNHLYFYWYRQILGQKVEFLVSFYNNEISEKSEIFDDQFSVERPDGSNFTLKIRSTKLEDSAMYFCASSYRVPSSYNEQFFGPGTRLTVL.

This clonotype has ten or more counts. The gene calls are TRBV6-2 or TRBV6-3 and TRBJ2-7; TRBD2 agrees at 11 bases. Germline values: CDR1 MNHEY, CDR2 SVGEGT. With V trimmed by 1 base and J by 2 bases, 7 bases remained unmatched. This CDR3 spans 17 amino acids. In nucleotides, the CDR3 is TGTGCCAGCAGTTACTTTCCCGGGACTAGCGGTACCTACGAGCAGTACTTC. It encodes CASSYFPGTSGTYEQYF.

This sequence joins TRBV7-2 and TRBJ2-3; D is unclear. CDR1 SGHTA and CDR2 FQGNSA come from the germline V gene. V was pared by 4 bases and J by 1 base, with 24 bases between. This CDR3 spans 19 amino acids. The CDR3 DNA reads as TGTGCCAGCAGCTCACATAGCCTCTCCGGGTTTGTGGGCACAGATACGCAGTATTTT. This translates into CASSSHSLSGFVGTDTQYF.

This clonotype was detected ten times or more. The V call is TRBV14, the J call TRBJ2-1; 11 bases are shared with TRBD2. The germline V gene encodes CDR1 SGHDN and CDR2 FVKESK. The CDR3 length is 16 residues. Trimming at V came to 1 base and at J to 1 base, leaving 0 bases not matched to a gene. CDR3 sequence reads: CASSQASGRSYNEQFF. The DNA for the CDR3 is TGTGCCAGCAGCCAAGCTAGCGGGAGGTCCTACAATGAGCAGTTCTTC.

On this clonotype itself: This could be a read error, since a much larger clone is one nucleotide away. The chain combines TRBV5-5 with TRBJ1-1; 8 bases line up with TRBD1. Looked up from germline, CDR1 is SGHKS and CDR2 is YYEKEE (reference sequence). The CDR3 length is 14 residues. Germline trimming cut 3 bases from V and 1 base from J; bases unmatched to any gene: 2. The CDR3 DNA reads TGTGCCAGCAGCTGGGGACAGGCGAACACTGAAGCTTTCTTT. It translates to CASSWGQANTEAFF.

For the CDR3, the DNA is TGCGCCAGCAGCCGAGAGAGCCGGGACAGGGGACGCGAGCAGTACTTC. Encoded protein: CASSRESRDRGREQYF. The rearrangement links TRBV4-1 to TRBJ2-7; 10 bases map to TRBD1. The V gene end was trimmed by 4 bases and the J gene end by 6 bases; junction bases not matched to a gene: 12. There are 16 residues in the CDR3. Germline CDR1 is MGHRA and CDR2 is YSYEKL.

This chain connects TRBV11-2 to TRBJ2-1; no clear D gene. Between the trimmed V and J ends, which lost 5 bases and 5 bases, there was a span of 13 bases. The CDR3 length is 14 residues. The V gene's germline CDR1 is SGHAT and CDR2 FQNNGV. CDR3 residues: CASSRLVWDNEQFF. The CDR3 bases are TGTGCCAGCAGCCGATTAGTGTGGGACAATGAGCAGTTCTTC.

This rearrangement joins TRBV7-9 to TRBJ1-1, with D perhaps TRBD1 (6 bases). This CDR3 region has 13 residues. Per the germline V gene, CDR1 is SEHNR and CDR2 is FQNEAQ (reference sequence). Trimming shortened V by 10 bases and J by 0 bases, and 12 bases separated the two germline ends. The CDR3 region has the DNA TGTGCCATCGACAGGATTTTGAACACTGAAGCTTTCTTT. This codes for CAIDRILNTEAFF.

This clonotype was observed many times. The V and J genes are TRBV29-1 and TRBJ2-1, with TRBD2 identical over 10 bases. Germline-derived CDR1 and CDR2 are SQVTM and ANQGSEA. CDR3 length: 19 amino acids. Trimming cost V 1 base and J 2 bases; bases outside gene matches: 14. The CDR3 loop reads CSVEGFSGLAEGAYNEQFF. As DNA, the CDR3 is TGCAGCGTTGAAGGGTTTTCCGGACTAGCGGAGGGGGCCTACAATGAGCAGTTCTTC.

In its sample, this clonotype was seen many times. The rearrangement joins TRBV20-1 to TRBJ2-1; 9 bases agree with TRBD2. The CDR3 loop spans 12 amino acids. Germline CDR1 reads DFQATT; CDR2 reads SNEGSKA (reference sequence). The CDR3 sequence is CSQPGLAGEQFF. The DNA of the CDR3 is TGCAGCCAGCCGGGACTAGCAGGAGAGCAGTTCTTC.